Listed below are T cell receptor beta chains from one sample, sequenced in a study of neurological immune-mediated disorders. Via MiXCR, TCRdb re-called the 5' RACE reads, giving one row per CDR3 protein. Here the sample spans roughly 120,000 distinct CDR3 sequences, 3.2% being singletons. The sequencing input was PBMCs. The origin of the receptors is a woman aged 30 to 39 with multiple sclerosis. Each CDR3 is given with its conserved first and last residue. D genes are given only for firm matches. Clone size is shown for a subset of rows, as once, few, many or a class of expanded clone.

D gene	V gene	J gene	clone size	CDR3 protein	CDR3 DNA
.	TRBV6-2/TRBV6-3	TRBJ1-2	many	CASTEGDYGYTF	TGTGCCAGCACGGAGGGAGACTATGGCTACACCTTC
.	TRBV20-1	TRBJ1-4	many	CSGTMGANEKLFF	TGCAGTGGCACGATGGGCGCTAATGAAAAACTGTTTTTT
.	TRBV29-1	TRBJ1-1	many	CSVTFTGPLNTEAFF	TGCAGCGTGACTTTCACGGGGCCTTTGAACACTGAAGCTTTCTTT
.	TRBV10-3	TRBJ2-7	many	CAISESDYEQYF	TGTGCCATCAGTGAGTCAGACTACGAGCAGTACTTC
.	TRBV25-1	TRBJ2-5	many	CASSEWVRTEKETQYF	TGTGCCAGCAGTGAATGGGTGCGGACAGAGAAAGAGACCCAGTACTTC
TRBD2	TRBV20-1	TRBJ2-3	many	CSARPGLAGTDTQYF	TGCAGTGCTAGGCCGGGACTAGCGGGTACCGATACGCAGTATTTT
.	TRBV10-3	TRBJ1-2	many	CAIRREGQGGYTF	TGTGCCATCAGAAGGGAGGGGCAGGGTGGCTACACCTTC
TRBD1	TRBV29-1	TRBJ2-2	many	CSVEGPGTANTGELFF	TGCAGCGTTGAAGGCCCCGGGACAGCGAACACCGGGGAGCTGTTTTTT
TRBD1	TRBV6-2/TRBV6-3	TRBJ2-5	many	CASRGQEETQYF	TGTGCCAGCAGGGGACAGGAAGAGACCCAGTACTTC
.	TRBV20-1	TRBJ1-2	many	CSARADGYGYTF	TGCAGTGCTAGAGCGGATGGCTATGGCTACACCTTC
.	TRBV12-3/TRBV12-4	TRBJ2-3	many	CASSFRDLDTQYF	TGTGCCAGCAGTTTTCGGGACTTAGATACGCAGTATTTT
.	TRBV15	TRBJ1-6	many	CATSREGTGANSPLHF	TGTGCCACCAGCAGAGAGGGCACGGGGGCTAATTCACCCCTCCACTTT
.	TRBV7-9	TRBJ2-1	many	CASSFGGGEQFF	TGTGCCAGCAGCTTCGGGGGAGGTGAGCAGTTCTTC
.	TRBV20-1	TRBJ1-2	many	CSAIGVQGYGYTF	TGCAGTGCTATAGGAGTACAGGGCTATGGCTACACCTTC
.	TRBV27	TRBJ2-1	many	CASSLNGLVNNEQFF	TGTGCCAGCAGTTTGAACGGACTCGTCAACAATGAGCAGTTCTTC
TRBD2	TRBV3-1	TRBJ2-5	many	CASSQPGLAIETQYF	TGTGCCAGCAGCCAACCGGGACTAGCTATAGAGACCCAGTACTTC
.	TRBV5-1	TRBJ1-1	many	CASSLTGQNTEAFF	TGCGCCAGCAGCTTGACGGGCCAGAACACTGAAGCTTTCTTT
.	TRBV12-3/TRBV12-4	TRBJ1-2	many	CASSWSSRNGYTF	TGTGCCAGCAGTTGGTCGTCCCGCAATGGCTACACCTTC
.	TRBV19	TRBJ2-7	many	CASSIDGGEAYEQYF	TGTGCCAGTAGTATAGATGGCGGAGAAGCCTACGAGCAGTACTTC
TRBD1	TRBV7-6	TRBJ2-3	many	CASSLTPTGGFPDTQYF	TGTGCCAGCAGCTTAACCCCGACAGGGGGCTTCCCTGATACGCAGTATTTT
.	TRBV29-1	TRBJ1-2	many	CSSSTGSNYGYTF	TGCAGCTCATCTACAGGGTCTAACTATGGCTACACCTTC
.	TRBV7-2	TRBJ1-2	many	CASSFDRVQKNYGYTF	TGTGCCAGCAGTTTTGACCGGGTCCAAAAAAACTATGGCTACACCTTC
TRBD2	TRBV20-1	TRBJ2-3	many	CSAPSSGHRGDTQYF	TGCAGTGCTCCGTCTAGCGGGCACCGCGGAGATACGCAGTATTTT
.	TRBV5-1	TRBJ2-3	many	CASRDRGIYTDTQYF	TGCGCCAGCAGAGATCGGGGGATCTACACAGATACGCAGTATTTT
.	TRBV5-5	TRBJ1-5	.	CASSLAGGVGSNQPQHF	TGTGCCAGCAGCTTGGCCGGGGGGGTCGGGAGCAATCAGCCCCAGCATTTT
.	TRBV18	TRBJ2-1	many	CASSPMASDNEQFF	TGTGCCAGCTCACCAATGGCTAGCGACAATGAGCAGTTCTTC
.	TRBV12-3/TRBV12-4	TRBJ1-2	many	CASGTGWGYTF	TGTGCCAGCGGTACAGGCTGGGGCTACACCTTC